This T cell receptor (beta chain) was identified during a study of cytomegalovirus exposure and HLA in healthy donors. 13 Jbeta primers and 60 Vbeta primers were used for the PCR. Clones were read by immunoSEQ multiplex PCR, and TCRdb kept only the in-frame ones, dropping some. Here the sample spans around 89,000 clones, around three quarters being singletons. A remark on this clone: The target antigen is unknown.

Whole-study results and caveats: The study flagged fewer than 200 TCR beta chains as cytomegalovirus-associated. Excluded: some indistinguishable V segments such as TRBV6-2 and TRBV6-3.

V lost 3 bases to trimming and J lost 5 bases; unmatched junction nucleotides: 2. Germline CDR1 LNHDA, CDR2 SQIVND (reference sequence). The CDR3 consists of 14 residues. Sample: PBMCs. The rearrangement links TRBV19 to TRBJ1-5, with TRBD1 matching over 9 bases. This receptor was taken from a man between 40 and 49 years old in good health and CMV-seronegative. The CDR3 region has the DNA TGTGCCAGTAGTATCGGGACAGGGTATCAGCCCCAGCATTTT. This gives the protein CASSIGTGYQPQHF.